A selection of T cell receptor beta chains follows, all from one sample in a study of memory CD4+ T cells and cytomegalovirus serostatus. Sequenced by immunoSEQ multiplex PCR; TCRdb stores in-frame clones only, minus some. The table shows tens of thousands of clones, with more than 60% occurring only once. Input material: memory CD4+ T cells from blood. The receptors come from an adult in good health and CMV-seronegative. Each CDR3 is given with its conserved first and last residue. A D gene is named only where the DNA matches it firmly. The listing skips clone size in some rows; elsewhere it reads once, few, many or a size class.

D | size | J | V | DNA | CDR3
NA | NA | TRBJ1-2 | TRBV10-3 | TGTGCCATCAGTGAGACAGGGTACACTATGGACTACACCTTC | CAISETGYTMDYTF
NA | NA | TRBJ2-1 | TRBV5-1 | TGCGCCAGCAGCCAGGCAGGGACTTCTTCGACCGGGCAGTTCTTC | CASSQAGTSSTGQFF
NA | NA | TRBJ1-6 | TRBV7-2 | TGTGCCAGCAGCCCAGGGTCCTATTCACCCCTCCACTTT | CASSPGSYSPLHF
NA | NA | TRBJ1-6 | TRBV6-5 | TGTGCCAGCAGGCGACACCGTTGGGAGTCACCCCTCCACTTT | CASRRHRWESPLHF
TRBD1 | once | TRBJ2-3 | TRBV9 | TGTGCCAGCAGCGTAGTGACCGGGACAGGGGGTGGTGAAGATACGCAGTATTTT | CASSVVTGTGGGEDTQYF
TRBD1 | NA | TRBJ1-1 | TRBV19 | TGTGCCAGTCGAGGTAGGGGACAGGTCAATCCGAACACTGAAGCTTTCTTT | CASRGRGQVNPNTEAFF
NA | NA | TRBJ1-5 | TRBV19 | TGTGCCAGTAGGCTCGACAGGAGTAGCAATCAGCCCCAGCATTTT | CASRLDRSSNQPQHF
TRBD1 | NA | TRBJ1-4 | TRBV7-9 | TGTGCCAGCAGCTTGGGACAGGGGTCAACTAATGAAAAACTGTTTTTT | CASSLGQGSTNEKLFF
NA | NA | TRBJ2-4 | TRBV14 | TGTGCCAGCAGCCAAGAATCCATTTACTTGGACAAAAACATTCAGTACTTC | CASSQESIYLDKNIQYF
NA | NA | TRBJ2-2 | TRBV9 | TGTGCCAGCAGCCCGGGGGGCAGGGTCGGCACCGGGGAGCTGTTTTTT | CASSPGGRVGTGELFF
NA | NA | TRBJ1-3 | TRBV7-2 | TGTGCCAGCAGTCGAGGACGGGACAACTCTGGAAACACCATATATTTT | CASSRGRDNSGNTIYF
NA | NA | TRBJ2-7 | TRBV11-3 | TGTGCCAGCAGCTGGGGGACCTCCTACGAGCAGTACTTC | CASSWGTSYEQYF